A single sample gave rise to the 4 T cell receptor beta chains below, sequenced in a study of blood T cell repertoires in COVID-19. Generated by immunoSEQ multiplex PCR, the TCRdb table keeps only in-frame clones and is missing some. The sample gives 140,000 to 150,000 clones, approximately 90% of which show up once; over 2% is in the top ten. Sequencing input: peripheral blood. All receptors come from a human donor with COVID-19, enrolled during active disease. The donor label of this sample is uncertain.

This chain links TRBV15 with TRBJ2-3; TRBD2 might be the D (5 bases). Germline assignment: CDR1 LNHNV and CDR2 YYDKDF (reference sequence). Trimming shortened V by 3 bases and J by 2 bases, and 6 bases separated the two germline ends. The CDR3 totals 13 residues. CDR3 bases: TGTGCCACCAGCAGCGGGAACACAGATACGCAGTATTTT. Its protein product is CATSSGNTDTQYF.

J is TRBJ2-1 and V is TRBV11-2; TRBD1 agrees at 9 bases. The CDR3 runs to 15 residues. Germline CDR1 is SGHAT and CDR2 is FQNNGV. Unmatched junction bases numbered 9, after V lost 4 bases and J lost 8 bases. Here the CDR3 reads CASSSRGQGRDEQFF. The CDR3 nucleotides are TGTGCCAGCAGCTCCCGAGGACAGGGGCGGGATGAGCAGTTCTTC.

This sequence joins TRBV6-5 and TRBJ1-2, with D hard to call. V was trimmed by 7 bases and J by 2 bases, leaving 17 bases between them. The CDR3 has 15 residues. Looked up from germline, CDR1 is MNHEY and CDR2 is SVGAGI. The CDR3, as DNA: TGTGCCAGCACCGAGGTCCCCCGGAAAAACTATGGCTACACCTTC. This translates into CASTEVPRKNYGYTF.

This clone was found once. The sample carries other DNA sequences with the same CDR3. CDR3 amino acids: CASSLGRGQETQYF. The CDR3 nucleotides are TGCGCCAGCAGCTTGGGTAGGGGTCAAGAGACCCAGTACTTC. V gene TRBV5-1 combines with J gene TRBJ2-5; weak D call: TRBD1 (5 bases). V shed 0 bases and J shed 2 bases, with 8 bases lying between them. Germline CDR1 SGHRS, CDR2 YFSETQ. The CDR3 is 14 amino acids.